The 26 T cell receptor beta chains listed next were all sequenced from one sample in a study of identical twins. Using its own MiXCR run on the 5' RACE reads, TCRdb lists one record per CDR3 protein. The table shows under 350,000 distinct CDR3 sequences, with 8.5% to 9.5% occurring only once. The data were also submitted as part of a second study, on yellow fever vaccine responses in identical twins.

The sample comprised CD8+ T cells sorted from blood. The source of these receptors is a woman in her late teens or twenties in good health.

This clonotype showed up many times. At one end the junction does not follow the germline gene, possibly because of a read error. The rearrangement uses TRBV27 and TRBJ2-3, with D hard to call. The CDR3 runs to 12 residues. Germline CDR1 MNHEY, CDR2 SMNVEV (reference sequence). The CDR3 sequence: CASSPSTDTQYF. CDR3 DNA sequence: TGCGCCAGCAGCCCCAGCACAGATACGCAGTATTTT.

This clonotype was observed a handful of times. The V and J genes are TRBV7-8 and TRBJ2-7, with D uncertain. Germline CDR1 is SGHVS and CDR2 is FQNEAQ. Trimming pared 3 bases from V and 1 base from J, leaving 10 bases between. The CDR3 is 14 amino acids. The CDR3, as DNA: TGTGCCAGCAGCTTGGGTTCCGAGTCCTACGAGCAGTACTTC. It is translated as CASSLGSESYEQYF.

The chain combines TRBV11-2 with TRBJ2-4; D gene uncertain. This CDR3 contains 15 residues. CDR1 and CDR2 (germline): SGHAT, FQNNGV. V dropped 7 bases and J dropped 0 bases, with 13 bases sitting between them. The CDR3 region has the DNA TGTGCCAGCAATCAAGAACCGATAGCCAAAAACATTCAGTACTTC. Translating it yields CASNQEPIAKNIQYF.

The CDR3 loop is CASSQEVGGGYNEQFF. CDR3 DNA sequence: TGCGCCAGCAGCCAAGAGGTGGGAGGTGGCTACAATGAGCAGTTCTTC. The chain couples TRBV4-3 to TRBJ2-1; D possibly corresponds to TRBD2 (6 bases). The germline V and J ends were trimmed by 0 bases and 3 bases, with 12 bases remaining between them. The CDR3 is 16 residues long. Germline V gene sequence: CDR1 LGHNA, CDR2 YSLEER.

The genes are TRBV27 and TRBJ1-4, with 7 bases that match TRBD1. V was pared by 2 bases and J by 8 bases, with 8 bases of the junction left unmatched. The germline V gene has CDR1 MNHEY and CDR2 SMNVEV (reference sequence). The CDR3 runs 15 residues. CDR3 DNA: TGTGCCAGCAGTTTAAGGTGGACAGGAGGAGAAAAACTGTTTTTT. Translated: CASSLRWTGGEKLFF.

The V and J genes are TRBV9 and TRBJ2-1; D is perhaps TRBD1 (5 bases). There are 17 residues in the CDR3. CDR1 is SGDLS and CDR2 is YYNGEE in the germline V gene. Trimming removed 7 bases from V and 7 bases from J, with 27 bases in between. CDR3 bases: TGTGCCAGCTCCAAGCAGGTTTTGGACACCCTCGGGAATGAGCAGTTCTTC. As protein: CASSKQVLDTLGNEQFF.

This clonotype was seen only a few times. The chain carries TRBV7-9 and TRBJ1-3; D possibly corresponds to TRBD1 (6 bases). CDR1 is SEHNR, CDR2 FQNEAQ, per germline (reference sequence). V shed 5 bases and J shed 4 bases, with 15 bases lying between them. This CDR3 region has 15 residues. CDR3 sequence (DNA): TGTGCCAGCAGCCAGGCGGGGGCAAAAGGAAACACCATATATTTT. This sequence encodes CASSQAGAKGNTIYF.

This clonotype has only a few counts. The rearrangement uses TRBV4-3 and TRBJ2-1; TRBD2 agrees at 7 bases. CDR1 and CDR2 from the germline V gene are LGHNA and YSLEER. The CDR3 spans 15 residues. Trimming at V came to 5 bases and at J to 5 bases, leaving 9 bases not matched to a gene. DNA of the CDR3: TGCGCCAGCAGCGAGGACGGGAGGAGAAACAATGAGCAGTTCTTC. Its translation is CASSEDGRRNNEQFF.

The V and J genes are TRBV10-3 and TRBJ2-7, with no clear D. The germline CDR1 and CDR2 sequences are ENHRY and SYGVKD. The CDR3 has 12 amino acids. V lost 4 bases and J lost 3, with 7 bases in between. The CDR3 DNA follows: TGTGCCATCAGTGGGAACAGCTACGAGCAGTACTTC. This encodes CAISGNSYEQYF.

This chain joins TRBV5-8 and TRBJ2-5; 8 bases are a match to TRBD1. Germline loops: CDR1 SGHTS, CDR2 YDEGEE. V lost 4 bases and J lost 4; bases outside the gene matches: 15. This CDR3 spans 17 amino acids. The chain's CDR3 is CASSLGQGSDWRETQYF. CDR3 in DNA: TGTGCCAGCAGCCTCGGACAGGGAAGTGATTGGAGAGAGACCCAGTACTTC.

V is TRBV7-2 and J is TRBJ2-7; 9 bases map to TRBD2. The CDR3 is made up of 15 amino acids. The ends lost 5 bases at V and 1 base at J; junction bases unmatched: 6. The germline CDR1 and CDR2 sequences are SGHTA and FQGNSA. The DNA for the CDR3 is TGTGCCAGCAGCCCGCCTAGCGGGAAGTCCTACGAGCAGTACTTC. This codes for CASSPPSGKSYEQYF.

In regard to this clonotype: Germline and junction disagree at one end, which may indicate a read error. The rearrangement links TRBV20-1 to TRBJ2-2; D is unclear. Germline-derived CDR1 and CDR2 are DFQATT and SNEGSKA (reference sequence). The CDR3 totals 13 residues. The CDR3 loop is CSAGEANTGELFF. The CDR3 nucleotides are TGCAGTGCTGGAGAGGCGAACACCGGGGAGCTGTTTTTT.

This clonotype has more than one count but fewer than ten. The V gene is TRBV5-1, the J gene TRBJ2-5; D unclear. The CDR3 is made up of 16 amino acids. Germline CDR1 SGHRS, CDR2 YFSETQ. Trimming removed 0 bases at V and 0 bases at J, with 12 bases between. The chain's CDR3 is CASSLAPTQYQETQYF. The CDR3 nucleotides read TGCGCCAGCAGCTTGGCACCAACCCAGTACCAAGAGACCCAGTACTTC.

The rearrangement uses TRBV20-1 and TRBJ2-7; 7 bases align to TRBD2. This CDR3 contains 14 residues. Trimming cost V 6 bases and J 2 bases; bases outside gene matches: 10. From germline, CDR1 is DFQATT and CDR2 SNEGSKA (reference sequence). CDR3: CSAHALAKPYEQYF. Written as DNA, the CDR3 is TGCAGTGCCCACGCACTAGCGAAACCCTACGAGCAGTACTTC.

There are many counts of this clonotype. V and J are TRBV10-3 and TRBJ2-4, with no clear D. Germline-derived CDR1 and CDR2 are ENHRY and SYGVKD. The V and J ends lost 3 bases and 8 bases respectively, with 8 bases between them. CDR3 length equals 12 residues. The CDR3 DNA reads as TGTGCCATCAGTGATCTTGAGGACATTCAGTACTTC. Encoded protein: CAISDLEDIQYF.

The chain carries TRBV7-9 and TRBJ2-1, with D possibly being TRBD1 or TRBD2 (6 bases each). This CDR3 is 14 amino acids long. Germline lookup yields CDR1 SEHNR and CDR2 FQNEAQ (reference sequence). The germline V and J ends were trimmed by 11 bases and 3 bases, with 17 bases remaining between them. This CDR3 is CAAEGETHYNEQFF. Written as DNA, the CDR3 is TGTGCCGCGGAGGGGGAGACTCACTACAATGAGCAGTTCTTC.

In its sample, this clonotype was seen many times. The chain employs TRBV7-9 and TRBJ2-7; D might be TRBD2 (6 bases). CDR1 is SEHNR, CDR2 FQNEAQ, per germline (reference sequence). Trimming left V 7 bases short and J 2 bases short, with 12 bases between. This CDR3 is built from 13 residues. The CDR3 nucleotides are TGTGCCAGCAAAGCGGGCGGTACCTACGAGCAGTACTTC. It yields the protein CASKAGGTYEQYF.

This clonotype has a count of ten or more. The CDR3: CSARDFERFNEQFF. CDR3 nucleotide sequence: TGCAGTGCTAGAGATTTCGAACGATTCAATGAGCAGTTCTTC. This rearrangement joins TRBV20-1 to TRBJ2-1; D call uncertain. The CDR3 runs 14 residues. V was clipped by 0 bases and J by 6 bases, with 12 bases between them. CDR1 is DFQATT, CDR2 SNEGSKA, per germline (reference sequence).

This clonotype was counted ten times or more. This rearrangement joins TRBV10-2 to TRBJ2-7, with D tentatively TRBD1 (6 bases). The CDR3 loop spans 18 amino acids. From germline, CDR1 is WSHSY and CDR2 SAAADI. V lost 6 bases and J 0 bases, leaving 24 bases between the germline ends. In DNA, the CDR3 is TGCGCCAGCAGCGCTCAGGGGTCAGGAAATGGTATCTCCTACGAGCAGTACTTC. Translating gives CASSAQGSGNGISYEQYF.

The chain links TRBV10-3 to TRBJ2-7, with a tentative D call TRBD2 (5 bases). CDR3 length: 11 residues. Germline assignment: CDR1 ENHRY and CDR2 SYGVKD. V was clipped by 11 bases and J by 3 bases, with 11 bases between them. Written as DNA, the CDR3 is TGTGCCGGAGCGGACGACTACGAGCAGTACTTC. This gives the protein CAGADDYEQYF.

At least ten counts were recorded for this clonotype. V usage is TRBV6-1 and J usage is TRBJ2-1, with 8 bases identical to TRBD2. Germline V gene sequence: CDR1 MNHNS, CDR2 SASEGT. V lost 6 bases, J lost 2 bases, and 9 bases stayed unmatched. The CDR3 runs to 16 residues. The CDR3 DNA is TGTGCCAGCAGCCCCTCCGGCGGGGGGCCCTACAATGAGCAGTTCTTC. Translating it yields CASSPSGGGPYNEQFF.

The chain uses TRBV5-1 and TRBJ2-7, with 14 bases lining up with TRBD2. CDR3 length: 16 residues. The junction had 7 bases not matched to a gene; V was cut back by 6 bases and J by 2 bases. Germline V gives CDR1 SGHRS, CDR2 YFSETQ. Here the CDR3 reads CASTPRTSGGTYEQYF. In DNA, the CDR3 is TGCGCCAGCACGCCGAGGACTAGCGGGGGGACCTACGAGCAGTACTTC.

This clonotype was seen a handful of times. Here the CDR3 DNA reads TGTGCCAGTCTTGGTAGCACAGATACGCAGTATTTT. This gives the protein CASLGSTDTQYF. The chain recombines TRBV10-3 with TRBJ2-3, with D uncertain. The V gene's germline CDR1 is ENHRY and CDR2 SYGVKD. The CDR3 is 12 amino acids. The V end lost 10 bases, the J end lost 0 bases, and 8 bases lay between the germline ends.

This clonotype came up a few times. The CDR3: CASSLVVGQETQYF. CDR3 DNA sequence: TGTGCCAGCAGTTTGGTTGTAGGACAAGAGACCCAGTACTTC. This chain joins TRBV27 and TRBJ2-5; D unclear. The V and J ends lost 3 bases and 2 bases respectively, with 10 bases between them. The germline CDR1 and CDR2 sequences are MNHEY and SMNVEV (reference sequence). CDR3 length equals 14 residues.

The chain employs TRBV10-3 and TRBJ1-5, with D unresolved. Trimming took 2 bases from V and 3 from J, leaving 8 bases between them. CDR3 size: 14 residues. The germline gives CDR1 ENHRY, CDR2 SYGVKD. This CDR3 reads CAISEGEHNQPQHF. Written as DNA, the CDR3 is TGTGCCATCAGTGAGGGGGAACACAATCAGCCCCAGCATTTT.

This clonotype was counted at least ten times. A much larger clone lies a single base off, so this may be a read error. The chain is built from TRBV2 and TRBJ2-3; the match to TRBD1 covers 8 bases. After removal of 6 bases from V and 2 bases from J, the junction contained 1 base not matched to a gene. This CDR3 is built from 13 residues. From germline, CDR1 is SNHLY and CDR2 FYNNEI. In nucleotides, the CDR3 is TGTGCCAGCAGGGACAGGGACACAGATACGCAGTATTTT. Amino acid sequence: CASRDRDTDTQYF. The full variable domain, rest sourced from reference TRBV2 and TRBJ2-3, is EPEVTQTPSHQVTQMGQEVILRCVPISNHLYFYWYRQILGQKVEFLVSFYNNEISEKSEIFDDQFSVERPDGSNFTLKIRSTKLEDSAMYFCASRDRDTDTQYFGPGTRLTVL.